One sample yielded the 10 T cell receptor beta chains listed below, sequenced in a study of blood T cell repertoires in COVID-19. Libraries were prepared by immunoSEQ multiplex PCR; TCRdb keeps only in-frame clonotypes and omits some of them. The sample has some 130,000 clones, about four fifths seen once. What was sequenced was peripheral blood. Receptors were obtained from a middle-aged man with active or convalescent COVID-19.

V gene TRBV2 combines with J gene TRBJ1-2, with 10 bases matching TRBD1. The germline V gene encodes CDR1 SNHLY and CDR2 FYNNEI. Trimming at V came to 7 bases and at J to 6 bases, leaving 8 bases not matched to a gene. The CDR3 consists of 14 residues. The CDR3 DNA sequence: TGTGCCAGCATCAAGACAGGGGGCTTGGATGGCTACACCTTC. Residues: CASIKTGGLDGYTF.

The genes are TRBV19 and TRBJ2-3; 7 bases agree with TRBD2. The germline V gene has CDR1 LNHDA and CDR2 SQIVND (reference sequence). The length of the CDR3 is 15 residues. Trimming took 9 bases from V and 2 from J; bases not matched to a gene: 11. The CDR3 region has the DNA TGTGCCAGCGGATCCTGGGGAGGGATCACAGATACGCAGTATTTT. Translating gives CASGSWGGITDTQYF.

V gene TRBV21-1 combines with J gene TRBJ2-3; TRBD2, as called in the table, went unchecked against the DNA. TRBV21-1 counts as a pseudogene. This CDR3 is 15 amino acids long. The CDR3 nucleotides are TGTGCCAGCAGCCTAAGCCAGACTCCCACAGATACGCAGTATTTT. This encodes CASSLSQTPTDTQYF.

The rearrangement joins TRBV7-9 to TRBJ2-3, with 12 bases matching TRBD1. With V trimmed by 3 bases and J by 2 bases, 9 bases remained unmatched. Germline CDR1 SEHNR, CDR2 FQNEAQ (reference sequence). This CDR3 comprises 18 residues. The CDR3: CASSLTPGQGAPTDTQYF. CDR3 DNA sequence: TGTGCCAGCAGCTTGACCCCGGGACAGGGGGCCCCCACAGATACGCAGTATTTT.

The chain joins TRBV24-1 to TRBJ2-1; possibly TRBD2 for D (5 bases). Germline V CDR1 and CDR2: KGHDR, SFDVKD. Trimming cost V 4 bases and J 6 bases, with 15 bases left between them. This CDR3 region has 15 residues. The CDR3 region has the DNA TGTGCCACCAGTGAGCACGGCGGAGGCTTCAATGAGCAGTTCTTC. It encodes CATSEHGGGFNEQFF.

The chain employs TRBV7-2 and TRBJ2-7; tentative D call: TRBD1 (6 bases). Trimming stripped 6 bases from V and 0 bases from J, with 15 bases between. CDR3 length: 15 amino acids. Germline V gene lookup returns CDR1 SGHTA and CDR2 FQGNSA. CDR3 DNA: TGTGCCAGCAGTCAACCTTGGACAGCCTCCTACGAGCAGTACTTC. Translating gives CASSQPWTASYEQYF.

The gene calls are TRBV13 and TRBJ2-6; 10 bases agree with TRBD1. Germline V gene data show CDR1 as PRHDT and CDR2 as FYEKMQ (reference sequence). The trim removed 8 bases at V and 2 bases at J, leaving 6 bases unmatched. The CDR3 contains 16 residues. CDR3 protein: CASVGTGDAGANVLTF. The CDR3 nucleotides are TGTGCCAGCGTAGGGACAGGGGATGCTGGGGCCAACGTCCTGACTTTC.

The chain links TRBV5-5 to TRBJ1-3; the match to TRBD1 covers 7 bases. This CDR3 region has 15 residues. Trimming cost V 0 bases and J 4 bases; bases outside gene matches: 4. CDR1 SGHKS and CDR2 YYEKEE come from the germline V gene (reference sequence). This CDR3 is CASSLEDRRGNTIYF. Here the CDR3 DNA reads TGTGCCAGCAGCTTGGAGGACAGGAGGGGAAACACCATATATTTT.

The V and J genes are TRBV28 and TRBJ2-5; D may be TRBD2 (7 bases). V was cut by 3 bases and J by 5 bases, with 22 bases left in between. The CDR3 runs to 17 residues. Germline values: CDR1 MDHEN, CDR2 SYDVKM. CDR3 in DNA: TGTGCCAGCAGTTTTTTCAAAGGGGGGGCGACGAGTGAGACCCAGTACTTC. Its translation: CASSFFKGGATSETQYF.

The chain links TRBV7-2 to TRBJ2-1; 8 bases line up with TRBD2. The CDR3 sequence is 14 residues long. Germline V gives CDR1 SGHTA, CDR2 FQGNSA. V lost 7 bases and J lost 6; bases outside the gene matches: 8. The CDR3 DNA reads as TGTGCCAGCACCTCGGGTAGCGGGGTCAATGAGCAGTTCTTC. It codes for CASTSGSGVNEQFF. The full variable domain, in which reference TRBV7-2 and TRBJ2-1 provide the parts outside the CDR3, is GAGVSQSPSNKVTEKGKDVELRCDPISGHTALYWYRQSLGQGLEFLIYFQGNSAPDKSGLPSDRFSAERTGGSVSTLTIQRTQQEDSAVYLCASTSGSGVNEQFFGPGTRLTVL.